Listed below are T cell receptor beta chains from one sample, sequenced in a study of T cell changes during pregnancy in multiple sclerosis. Sequencing used immunoSEQ multiplex PCR; TCRdb keeps in-frame clones, though not all of them. Found here are 20,000 to 25,000 clones, roughly 86% of them singletons; the top ten hold about 13%. The material was CD8+ T cells from peripheral blood mononuclear cells, obtained in the first trimester of pregnancy. The receptors come from a female donor in good health, enrolled as a control in a pregnancy study. The CDR3 runs from the conserved cysteine through the conserved F or W. The D gene is left open where the match is weak. Clone size appears in some rows only: once, few, many, or a class for an expanded clone.

clone_size | d_call | cdr3_length | j_call | v_call | cdr3_aa | cdr3_nt
- | TRBD1 | 14 | TRBJ2-7 | TRBV11-3 | CASSPTGEEGEQYF | TGTGCCAGCAGCCCGACAGGGGAAGAAGGGGAGCAGTACTTC
medium-sized | TRBD2 | 15 | TRBJ2-3 | TRBV6-4 | CASSATSGGADTQYF | TGTGCCAGCAGTGCGACTAGCGGGGGGGCAGATACGCAGTATTTT
- | TRBD1 | 18 | TRBJ2-5 | TRBV28 | CASSLTVRTGGYQETQYF | TGTGCCAGCAGTTTGACTGTTCGGACAGGGGGTTACCAAGAGACCCAGTACTTC
- | TRBD1 | 15 | TRBJ2-7 | TRBV27 | CASRVRQGASYEQYF | TGTGCCAGCCGAGTCCGGCAGGGGGCATCCTACGAGCAGTACTTC
- | TRBD2 | 12 | TRBJ2-1 | TRBV19 | CATQSGINEQFF | TGTGCCACCCAGAGCGGGATCAATGAGCAGTTCTTC
- | TRBD2 | 16 | TRBJ2-3 | TRBV7-2 | CASSKNQGLAPHTQYF | TGTGCCAGCAGCAAGAACCAGGGACTAGCCCCACATACGCAGTATTTT
- | - | 11 | TRBJ2-1 | TRBV15 | CATGISGEQFF | TGTGCCACCGGCATTTCCGGGGAGCAGTTCTTC
- | TRBD1 | 12 | TRBJ1-2 | TRBV28 | CASRGQGPGYTF | TGTGCCAGCAGGGGACAGGGGCCAGGGTACACCTTC
once | - | 14 | TRBJ2-7 | TRBV28 | CASSPLGGVSEQYF | TGTGCCAGCAGTCCCCTTGGCGGAGTGAGCGAGCAGTACTTC
- | - | 14 | TRBJ2-3 | TRBV5-6 | CASSLSTRTDTQYF | TGTGCCAGCAGCTTGTCCACACGCACAGATACGCAGTATTTT
- | TRBD2 | 15 | TRBJ2-3 | TRBV6-4 | CASSEGGSGTDTQYF | TGTGCCAGCAGTGAAGGCGGGAGCGGCACAGATACGCAGTATTTT
- | TRBD1 | 15 | TRBJ2-2 | TRBV6-1 | CASSAKTGTGGELFF | TGTGCCAGCAGTGCTAAGACAGGGACAGGCGGGGAGCTGTTTTTT
- | TRBD2 | 19 | TRBJ2-1 | TRBV27 | CASSSHLGLAGGPGNEQFF | TGTGCCAGCAGTTCCCATTTAGGACTAGCGGGGGGGCCTGGCAATGAGCAGTTCTTC
- | - | 19 | TRBJ1-4 | TRBV6-7 | CASSYSGGPGIATNEKLFF | TGTGCCAGCAGTTACTCGGGGGGGCCTGGGATTGCAACTAATGAAAAACTGTTTTTT
- | TRBD1 | 13 | TRBJ2-2 | TRBV29-1 | CSVTTQGTGELFF | TGCAGCGTTACCACACAGGGGACCGGGGAGCTGTTTTTT
- | TRBD1 | 14 | TRBJ2-3 | TRBV6-4 | CASSPGTGADTQYF | TGTGCCAGCTCGCCCGGGACAGGGGCAGATACGCAGTATTTT
- | TRBD1 | 16 | TRBJ1-1 | TRBV7-8 | CASRQTGSEVNTEAFF | TGTGCCAGCAGGCAGACAGGGTCCGAGGTGAACACTGAAGCTTTCTTT
- | - | 14 | TRBJ2-1 | TRBV7-8 | CASSSGTPWNEQFF | TGTGCCAGCAGCAGTGGGACACCGTGGAATGAGCAGTTCTTC
- | - | 11 | TRBJ1-5 | TRBV6-6 | CASSYPPGQHF | TGTGCCAGCAGTTATCCCCCCGGCCAGCATTTT
- | - | 17 | TRBJ1-2 | TRBV27 | CASSLSFGGEVNYGYTF | TGTGCCAGCAGTTTATCCTTCGGCGGGGAAGTTAACTATGGCTACACCTTC
- | TRBD1 | 14 | TRBJ2-1 | TRBV18 | CASSAGTGDNEQFF | TGTGCCAGCTCAGCCGGGACAGGAGACAATGAGCAGTTCTTC
- | TRBD1 | 15 | TRBJ2-1 | TRBV15 | CATSRGDRESNEQFF | TGTGCCACCAGCAGGGGAGACAGGGAATCGAATGAGCAGTTCTTC
- | - | 17 | TRBJ1-4 | TRBV10-3 | CAIRDGGSGIATEKLFF | TGTGCCATCAGGGACGGGGGTTCAGGGATCGCTACTGAAAAACTGTTTTTT
- | TRBD2 | 13 | TRBJ2-7 | TRBV19 | CASSGGSSYEQYF | TGTGCCAGTAGCGGGGGGAGCTCCTACGAGCAGTACTTC
- | - | 20 | TRBJ1-2 | TRBV28 | CASSSLVIGQASLGIYGYTF | TGTGCCAGCAGTTCCCTCGTGATTGGTCAGGCATCACTTGGTATCTATGGCTACACCTTC
- | - | 14 | TRBJ1-1 | TRBV9 | CASSVGTAATEAFF | TGTGCCAGCAGCGTAGGGACAGCAGCCACTGAAGCTTTCTTT
- | - | 16 | TRBJ1-3 | TRBV10-2 | CASSEERASSGNTIYF | TGCGCCAGCAGTGAGGAGAGGGCATCTTCTGGAAACACCATATATTTT
few | - | 13 | TRBJ1-1 | TRBV7-9 | CASSAGRGTEAFF | TGTGCCAGCAGCGCAGGGAGGGGGACTGAAGCTTTCTTT
- | - | 14 | TRBJ1-5 | TRBV28 | CASSFRSGGQAQHF | TGTGCCAGCAGTTTTAGGTCCGGGGGGCAAGCCCAGCATTTT